This record looks at one T cell receptor (beta chain) sequence and its context. The record originates from a study of blood T cell repertoires in COVID-19. Whole-study context: Whether acute or convalescent, the COVID-19 samples came from the United States, Italy and Spain.

Clones were sequenced by immunoSEQ multiplex PCR, and TCRdb holds only the in-frame ones, with some missing. The sample lists 130,000 to 150,000 clones; about nine tenths were seen once. This receptor was taken from a man aged 50-60 years with active or convalescent COVID-19. Sequencing was done on a sample of peripheral blood.

CDR3 residues: CASSDGLNTEAFF. The CDR3 bases are TGTGCCAGCAGTGACGGTTTGAACACTGAAGCTTTCTTT. The rearrangement links TRBV2 to TRBJ1-1; D remains ambiguous. CDR1 and CDR2 from the germline V gene are SNHLY and FYNNEI. V lost 3 bases to trimming and J lost 0 bases, with 5 bases between them. The CDR3 totals 13 residues.